The 18 T cell receptor beta chains in this list originate from one sample, sequenced in a study of cytomegalovirus exposure and HLA in healthy donors (dated by TCRdb to between 2016 and 2019). The method behind the library was the immunoSEQ multiplex PCR assay. The multiplex PCR relied on a mix of 60 forward primers for TCR Vbeta segments and 13 reverse primers for TCR Jbeta segments. Not all clones reach the TCRdb copy of this immuneACCESS table, which keeps in-frame sequences only. Checked studies attribute under half of the gap to unresolved V genes and leave the rest unexplained. Recorded for this sample are 150,000 to 200,000 clones; 60% to 80% of them occurred a single time. The ten largest clonotypes hold roughly 10% of the sample. Input material: PBMCs. The receptor set was obtained from a man aged 18 to 29 in good health and CMV-seropositive.

The V gene is TRBV11-3, the J gene TRBJ2-2; 10 nucleotides line up with TRBD1. In germline, CDR1 is SGHNT, CDR2 YENEEA. The CDR3 runs to 14 residues. V gave up 8 bases and J gave up 5 bases; unmatched junction bases: 5. Here the CDR3 DNA reads TGTGCCAGCTCCGGGACAGGGGCGACCGGGGAGCTGTTTTTT. Amino acids: CASSGTGATGELFF. The entire variable domain, with the rest obtained from reference TRBV11-3 and TRBJ2-2, is as follows: EAGVVQSPRYKIIEKKQPVAFWCNPISGHNTLYWYLQNLGQGPELLIRYENEEAVDDSQLPKDRFSAERLKGVDSTLKIQPAELGDSAVYLCASSGTGATGELFFGEGSRLTVL.

V gene TRBV19 combines with J gene TRBJ2-5; TRBD1 aligns across 8 bases. This CDR3 region has 13 residues. Germline V CDR1 and CDR2: LNHDA, SQIVND (reference sequence). V was clipped by 6 bases and J by 4 bases; unmatched bases: 4. CDR3 amino acids: CASSTGTGETQYF. DNA for the CDR3: TGTGCCAGTAGCACCGGGACAGGAGAGACCCAGTACTTC.

The count of this clone is one. The V gene is TRBV5-1, the J gene TRBJ1-4, with D hard to call. This CDR3 contains 13 residues. Germline V CDR1 and CDR2: SGHRS, YFSETQ. Trimming stripped 3 bases from V and 8 bases from J, with 11 bases between. CDR3 region: CASSWSSEEKLFF. CDR3 bases: TGCGCCAGCAGCTGGTCAAGCGAAGAAAAACTGTTTTTT.

The chain joins TRBV5-1 to TRBJ1-4; D gene uncertain. The CDR3 runs 14 residues. Germline V lookup: CDR1 SGHRS, CDR2 YFSETQ. V lost 1 base, J lost 6 bases, and 10 bases lay in between. The CDR3 nucleotides are TGCGCCAGCAGCTTGCGGGAGGTCGATGAAAAACTGTTTTTT. This gives the protein CASSLREVDEKLFF.

This clone was recorded only once. The chain combines TRBV11-3 with TRBJ2-2; the D is unclear. The germline gives CDR1 SGHNT, CDR2 YENEEA. Trimming left V 5 bases short and J 2 bases short, with 9 bases between. This CDR3 has 14 residues. The chain's CDR3 is CASSPQVNTGELFF. CDR3 bases: TGTGCCAGCAGCCCCCAGGTTAACACCGGGGAGCTGTTTTTT. The full variable domain, in which reference TRBV11-3 and TRBJ2-2 provide the parts outside the CDR3, is EAGVVQSPRYKIIEKKQPVAFWCNPISGHNTLYWYLQNLGQGPELLIRYENEEAVDDSQLPKDRFSAERLKGVDSTLKIQPAELGDSAVYLCASSPQVNTGELFFGEGSRLTVL.

V is TRBV5-6 and J is TRBJ1-6; D remains ambiguous. This CDR3 has 17 residues. V gave up 2 bases and J gave up 0 bases, with 12 bases separating them. Germline assignment: CDR1 SGHDT and CDR2 YYEEEE. The CDR3 loop is CASSLRSASSYNSPLHF. The CDR3 nucleotides are TGTGCCAGCAGCTTAAGGTCAGCGAGCTCCTATAATTCACCCCTCCACTTT.

V and J are TRBV7-8 and TRBJ1-1, with 7 bases identical to TRBD1. V lost 5 bases, J lost 0 bases, and 6 bases stayed unmatched. The CDR3 extends over 15 amino acids. In germline, CDR1 is SGHVS, CDR2 FQNEAQ. CDR3 protein: CASSLPGQMNTEAFF. CDR3 coding DNA: TGTGCCAGCAGCCTTCCGGGACAGATGAACACTGAAGCTTTCTTT.

The chain employs TRBV2 and TRBJ2-5; 7 positions agree with TRBD2. In germline, CDR1 is SNHLY, CDR2 FYNNEI. This CDR3 is built from 15 residues. The V gene end was trimmed by 1 base and the J gene end by 4 bases; junction bases not matched to a gene: 6. In DNA, the CDR3 is TGTGCCAGCAGTGAAGATTGGGGCGGGGGAGAGACCCAGTACTTC. This gives the protein CASSEDWGGGETQYF.

This clone was seen a handful of times. The chain carries TRBV6-1 and TRBJ1-5; perhaps TRBD1 as D (6 bases). CDR3 length: 15 residues. Germline V lookup: CDR1 MNHNS, CDR2 SASEGT. V was trimmed by 3 bases and J by 4 bases, leaving 13 bases between them. CDR3 nucleotides: TGTGCCAGCAGTGATGGCAGGGGTCGAAATCAGCCCCAGCATTTT. Translation: CASSDGRGRNQPQHF.

The gene calls are TRBV9 and TRBJ2-2; D unresolved. Per the germline V gene, CDR1 is SGDLS and CDR2 is YYNGEE. Trimming removed 0 bases at V and 1 base at J, with 7 bases between. The CDR3 extends over 15 amino acids. The CDR3 bases are TGTGCCAGCAGCGTAGACGGTTGGAACACCGGGGAGCTGTTTTTT. Protein: CASSVDGWNTGELFF.

This rearrangement joins TRBV10-3 to TRBJ1-2; 7 bases are a match to TRBD1. The CDR3 consists of 11 residues. V lost 11 bases to trimming and J lost 2 bases; unmatched junction nucleotides: 2. Germline CDR1 ENHRY, CDR2 SYGVKD. This CDR3 reads CASTGNYGYTF. CDR3 DNA: TGTGCCTCGACAGGGAACTATGGCTACACCTTC.

The chain recombines TRBV11-2 with TRBJ1-1; TRBD1 might be the D (6 bases). Germline V gives CDR1 SGHAT, CDR2 FQNNGV. There are 14 residues in the CDR3. Trimming cost V 1 base and J 11 bases, with 17 bases left between them. The CDR3 sequence is CASSLVAGALEAFF. Written as DNA, the CDR3 is TGTGCCAGCAGCTTAGTGGCAGGGGCCCTGGAGGCTTTCTTT. The full variable domain, rest sourced from reference TRBV11-2 and TRBJ1-1, is EAGVAQSPRYKIIEKRQSVAFWCNPISGHATLYWYQQILGQGPKLLIQFQNNGVVDDSQLPKDRFSAERLKGVDSTLKIQPAKLEDSAVYLCASSLVAGALEAFFGQGTRLTVV.

V and J are TRBV9 and TRBJ1-5; D uncertain. The length of the CDR3 is 15 residues. V lost 2 bases, J lost 0 bases, and 9 bases lay in between. CDR1 and CDR2 (germline): SGDLS, YYNGEE. The CDR3 sequence is CASSVTGYSNQPQHF. The CDR3 DNA sequence: TGTGCCAGCAGCGTCACGGGGTATAGCAATCAGCCCCAGCATTTT.

The chain has TRBV21-1 and TRBJ1-5; TRBD1 was called by the table and not checked on the DNA. TRBV21-1 is labeled a pseudogene. CDR3 length: 15 amino acids. This CDR3 reads CASSYGTPTNQPQHF. In nucleotides, the CDR3 is TGTGCCAGCAGCTATGGGACACCGACGAATCAGCCCCAGCATTTT.

The chain joins TRBV14 to TRBJ2-7, with D unresolved. The V end lost 1 base, the J end lost 2 bases, and 9 bases lay between the germline ends. CDR3 length: 14 amino acids. Germline CDR1 and CDR2: SGHDN and FVKESK. The CDR3 nucleotides are TGTGCCAGCAGCCAAGTTCCGAAGCCCTACGAGCAGTACTTC. It yields the protein CASSQVPKPYEQYF.

The chain carries TRBV2 and TRBJ1-4; perhaps TRBD1 as D (5 bases). The germline V gene encodes CDR1 SNHLY and CDR2 FYNNEI. This CDR3 is built from 14 residues. Trimming left V 6 bases short and J 5 bases short, with 13 bases between. For the CDR3, the DNA is TGTGCCAGCAGCGCGACGGACACGAATGAAAAACTGTTTTTT. It encodes CASSATDTNEKLFF.

This chain links TRBV7-8 with TRBJ1-5; 7 bases fit TRBD1. The CDR3 contains 17 residues. J gave up 0 bases and V 5 bases, and 10 bases lay outside the gene matches. Germline CDR1 and CDR2: SGHVS and FQNEAQ. The CDR3 sequence: CASSGRGYIDSNQPQHF. Here the CDR3 DNA reads TGTGCCAGCAGCGGCAGGGGGTACATCGATAGCAATCAGCCCCAGCATTTT.

This chain links TRBV5-4 with TRBJ1-3; 12 bases map to TRBD1. Germline trimming cut 5 bases from V and 2 bases from J; bases unmatched to any gene: 5. CDR1 is SGHNT, CDR2 YYREEE, per germline (reference sequence). The CDR3 has 16 residues. CDR3 sequence reads: CASSRGQGATGNTIYF. In DNA form, the CDR3 reads TGTGCCAGCAGTCGGGGACAGGGGGCGACTGGAAACACCATATATTTT.